This T cell receptor (beta chain) was documented in a study of shared clonotypes between healthy human individuals (dated by TCRdb to between 2020 and 2021). In the study overall: The cohort included three men and a couple of women between 18 and 49 years of age. To increase sequencing depth and limit assay-specific biases, different laboratories used diverse techniques to prepare libraries and sequence TCR repertoires. For each donor, CD4 naive and CD4 memory were each run on three plates, CD8 naive on two plates, and CD8 memory on one plate. To estimate repertoire size and how much clonotype sharing occurs between individuals, the study deeply sequenced the blood TCR repertoires of about five healthy adults. Leukapheresis yielded between about 0.94 and 9 billion PBMCs per donor.

With respect to this clone: Its antigen remains unidentified. Base qualities are missing; no much larger clone stands one base away.

The donors were healthy, HIV-negative adults with no recently reported acute infections or vaccinations. Every donor was a Caucasian adult residing in Nashville, Tennessee, USA. CD4+ T cells were enriched by magnetic negative selection, after which naive cells were positively selected on CD45RA and the negative fraction was taken as the memory subset. Blood was obtained by leukapheresis, after which PBMCs were separated by Ficoll-Histopaque density gradient centrifugation and cryopreserved in liquid nitrogen vapor phase. Purity and quantity of every magnetically sorted T cell population were checked by analytical flow cytometry. From each sorted fraction, genomic DNA was isolated and quantified by UV absorbance on a Nanodrop 2000c. TCR CDR3 regions were amplified from genomic DNA by multiplex PCR using the deep immunoSEQ assay. Extracted genomic DNA from each cell subset was distributed evenly across all wells of several immunoSEQ 96-well plates, and each plate was treated as a replicate. For sorted subsets, about 210 ng of genomic DNA, equivalent to around 31,000 T cell genomes, went into each replicate PCR. The purified libraries were quantified using a Qubit 3.0 fluorometer, sized with a Bioanalyzer 2100, and then quantified again using the KAPA Library Quantification kit. Every immunoSEQ 96-well plate was sequenced on a separate single-read 150-cycle Illumina NextSeq 550 flow cell. On the study's bioinformatics: Because only junctional sequences without quality scores were contained in the immunoSEQ output, filtering matching that applied to full-length reads could not be performed. To assign V/J genes and CDR3, sequences were annotated using PyIR, a Python wrapper for IgBLAST v1.9, with IMGT germline references. Reads with weak V/J assignments (E-value above 1e-6), missing CDR3, stop codons, out-of-frame junctions, or ambiguous translated residues were removed. V3J clonotypes were defined as sequences sharing an identical inferred V gene, J gene, and CDR3 amino acid sequence. Percentage overlap between repertoires was computed as shared unique clonotypes divided by the size of the smaller repertoire. Repertoire richness was assessed with RTK rarefaction, the Chao1 estimator, and Recon v2.1 estimates of unobserved clonotypes. Generation probabilities for all TCRbeta clonotypes obtained by the gDNA method from a few donors were computed using OLGA. What TCRdb holds here is the immuneACCESS table cut down to in-frame rearrangements. Part of the clones is not present; checked against another copy, under half of the missing clones reflect an unresolved V gene, and the others are unexplained. Clone size and V and J calls were adopted from that table, with D and trimming inferred from the DNA. The sample table lists 900,000 to 1,200,000 clones, around 82% of them with a count of one. The biggest ten clones account for around 0.61% of the sample.

The paper as a whole reports these results and caveats: Incomplete sequencing was indicated by rarefaction of sorted-subset datasets, despite the large sequencing depth. Only blood was sampled, and tissue TCR repertoires likely differ from those in blood. Naive subsets generally had larger estimated clonotype richness than memory subsets did. The genetic and exposure-history diversity represented was limited by the small number of donors. Clonotypes shared by all four sorted-subset donors showed higher generation probabilities than non-shared clonotypes. Across four donors, around 5% of naive CD4, more than 3% of naive CD8, 2.3% of memory CD4, and about 0.4% of memory CD8 clonotypes were shared. Based on pairwise subsampling, the degree of clonotype sharing among donors was expected to be affected by sequencing depth.

The CDR3 starts with the cysteine, ends with the phenylalanine, and has 17 residues. Solely the CDR3 DNA is kept, with 51 bases framed from the first base. The clonotype was recovered from a man younger than 30 in good health. Some clones in this sample may be carry-over from other donors' samples. The specimen sequenced was memory CD4+ T cells from PBMCs. The cell subset or site label here, explained by the study, means: CD45RA-negative fraction. The chain employs TRBV21-1 and TRBJ2-1; the listed D gene, TRBD2, was not tested against the DNA. TRBV21-1 is a pseudogene locus. The bases read TGTGCCAGCAGCAAAGAGGAGGTTGAGAGCTCCTACAATGAGCAGTTCTTC. Translated, this is CASSKEEVESSYNEQFF.